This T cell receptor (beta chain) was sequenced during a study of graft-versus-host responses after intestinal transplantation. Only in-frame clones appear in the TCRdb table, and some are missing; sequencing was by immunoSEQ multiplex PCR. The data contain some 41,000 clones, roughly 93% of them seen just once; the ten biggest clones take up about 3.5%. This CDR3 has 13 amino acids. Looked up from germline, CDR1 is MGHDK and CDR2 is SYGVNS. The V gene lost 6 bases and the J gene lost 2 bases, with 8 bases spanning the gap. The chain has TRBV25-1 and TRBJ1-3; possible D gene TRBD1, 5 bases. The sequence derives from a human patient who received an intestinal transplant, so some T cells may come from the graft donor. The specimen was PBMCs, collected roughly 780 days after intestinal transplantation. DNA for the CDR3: TGTGCCAGCAGAGGGGACGCTGGAAACACCATATATTTT. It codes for CASRGDAGNTIYF.